This T cell receptor beta chain was recorded in a study of CD8+ T cells in alopecia areata. RNA, once extracted, was reverse transcribed into cDNA for use as the sequencing template. The protocol was immunoSEQ multiplex PCR, while the TCRdb copy is restricted to in-frame clones and leaves out a portion. This sample carries 85,000 to 110,000 clones, about 60% of them seen once, and the ten largest clones take about 9%. Findings of the study overall: Normal skin's resident alphabeta T cells are sequenced alongside lesional scalp T cells. Clonality in lesional scalp, especially alopecia totalis/universalis, exceeded that of normal scalp. Sharing of TCR sequences between patients (possibly for HLA-related reasons) was less clear than in mice.

This clone has just one count. Its antigen remains unknown. This TCR was recovered from a human donor in good health. The sequenced sample consisted of CD4+ T cells sorted from blood.

The DNA of the CDR3 is TGCGCCAGATGGACAGGGAGATCCGGGGAGCTGTTTTTT. Its translation: CARWTGRSGELFF. The chain carries TRBV23-1 and TRBJ2-2; 8 positions match TRBD1. TRBV23-1 is annotated as an ORF whose role is uncertain. V lost 9 bases, J lost 6 bases, and 6 bases stayed unmatched. The CDR3 has 13 amino acids.